The clone carrying this TCR beta chain was seen a few times. Its antigen remains unknown. The method was immunoSEQ multiplex PCR; TCRdb's version includes in-frame clones alone and lacks a portion of them. The sample has 35,000 to 45,000 clones, around 81% seen once. The CDR3 consists of 14 residues. V was clipped by 3 bases and J by 3 bases, with 9 bases between them. Germline CDR1 is SGHNT and CDR2 is YENEEA. The data belong to a study of T cell responses to AZD1222 COVID-19 vaccine. Looking at the study overall: Whether given at about 4 or about 12 weeks, second doses were pooled. Study results and limitations: The reported proportion of spike-specific TCRs targeting unmutated variant regions was nearly half. Clonal diversity was possibly underestimated; the donors were predominantly white British and more often female.

The sequence came from an adult in good health. The sample in question was peripheral blood, obtained on day 0 of AZD1222 vaccination. The chain is built from TRBV11-3 and TRBJ2-1, with D perhaps assigned TRBD1 or TRBD2 (5 bases each). In DNA form, the CDR3 reads TGTGCCAGCAGCTTTGAGGGGCTCTACAATGAGCAGTTCTTC. It encodes CASSFEGLYNEQFF.